What follows is one T cell receptor beta chain and its context. Antigen unknown. The germline CDR1 and CDR2 sequences are MDHEN and SYDVKM. The CDR3 extends over 16 amino acids. Within the CD8+ T cell compartment, naive cells were CD45RO-CCR7+CD27+CD95-. This sample is part of a study of CXCR3-negative and CXCR3-positive naive CD8 T cells. For the study at large: The total count of TRB reads reached 110 million to 150 million, and each library contributed about 1.5 +/- 0.3 million. General study results and limits: Diversity ran similarly high across both naive subsets but far lower in memory CD8+ cells. Naive cells positive for CXCR3 carried more hydrophobic TRB CDR3s than CXCR3-negative ones.

All TRB cDNA libraries came from 5' RACE performed with UMI labels. TCRdb re-called the 5' RACE reads and catalogs CDR3 proteins one per entry, DNA excluded. The sample table sets out 80,000 to 100,000 distinct CDR3 sequences. The sample consisted of naive CXCR3+ CD8+ T cells from blood. Subset defined: CD45RO-CCR7+CD27+CD95- naive CD8+ T cells expressing CXCR3 (TNR3+). The V call is TRBV28, the J call TRBJ2-1; absent DNA, TCRdb's TRBD2 call cannot be checked. This receptor was obtained from a human donor in good health. Some clones in this sample may be carry-over from other donors' samples. The CDR3 region is CASSFTGLAGLYEQFF. Supplemented by reference TRBV28 and TRBJ2-1, the full variable domain reads DVKVTQSSRYLVKRTGEKVFLECVQDMDHENMFWYRQDPGLGLRLIYFSYDVKMKEKGDIPEGYSVSREKKERFSLILESASTNQTSMYLCASSFTGLAGLYEQFFGPGTRLTVL.